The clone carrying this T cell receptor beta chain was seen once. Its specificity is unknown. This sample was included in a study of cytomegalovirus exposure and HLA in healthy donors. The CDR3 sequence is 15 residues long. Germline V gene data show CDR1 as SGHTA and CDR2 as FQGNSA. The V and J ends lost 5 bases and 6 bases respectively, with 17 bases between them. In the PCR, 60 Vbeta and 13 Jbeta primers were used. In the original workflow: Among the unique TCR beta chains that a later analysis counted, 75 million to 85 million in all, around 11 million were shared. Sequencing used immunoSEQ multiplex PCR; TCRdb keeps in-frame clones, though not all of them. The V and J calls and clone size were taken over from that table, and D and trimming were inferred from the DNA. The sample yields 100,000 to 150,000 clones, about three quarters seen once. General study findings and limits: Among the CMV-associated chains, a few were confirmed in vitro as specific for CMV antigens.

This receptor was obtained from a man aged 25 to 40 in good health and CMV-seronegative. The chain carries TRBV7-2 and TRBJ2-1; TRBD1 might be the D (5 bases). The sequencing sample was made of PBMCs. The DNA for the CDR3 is TGTGCCAGCAGCGTAACCAGGGTTTTGGGCAATGAGCAGTTCTTC. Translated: CASSVTRVLGNEQFF.